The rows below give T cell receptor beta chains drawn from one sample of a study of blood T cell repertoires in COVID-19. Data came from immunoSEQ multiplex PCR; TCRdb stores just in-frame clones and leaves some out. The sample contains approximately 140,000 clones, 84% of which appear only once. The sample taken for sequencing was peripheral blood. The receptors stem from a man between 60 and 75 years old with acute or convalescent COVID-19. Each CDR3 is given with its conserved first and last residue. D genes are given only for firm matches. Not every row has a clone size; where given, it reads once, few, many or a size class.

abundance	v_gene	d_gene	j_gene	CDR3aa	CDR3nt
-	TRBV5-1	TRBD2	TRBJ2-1	CASSLSTSGGYNEQFF	TGCGCCAGCAGCTTGTCGACTAGCGGGGGGTACAATGAGCAGTTCTTC
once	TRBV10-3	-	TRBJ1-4	CAISRGDLNEKLFF	TGTGCCATCAGTCGCGGGGACTTAAATGAAAAACTGTTTTTT
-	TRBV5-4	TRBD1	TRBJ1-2	CASSLQQGGGNYGYTF	TGTGCCAGCAGCCTCCAACAGGGGGGGGGTAACTATGGCTACACCTTC
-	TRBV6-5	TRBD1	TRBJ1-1	CASDRGMTAEAFF	TGTGCCAGCGACAGGGGTATGACGGCTGAAGCTTTCTTT
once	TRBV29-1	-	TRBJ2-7	CSVDTQGSYEQYF	TGCAGCGTTGATACGCAGGGGAGCTACGAGCAGTACTTC
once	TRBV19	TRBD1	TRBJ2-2	CASSIETGALTGELFF	TGTGCCAGTAGTATCGAGACAGGGGCCCTAACCGGGGAGCTGTTTTTT
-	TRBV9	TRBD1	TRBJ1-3	CASSPRTGSSGNTIYF	TGTGCCAGCAGCCCGCGGACAGGAAGCTCTGGAAACACCATATATTTT
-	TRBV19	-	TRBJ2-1	CASSSSAQASSEQFF	TGTGCCAGTAGTTCCTCGGCTCAGGCCAGCAGTGAGCAGTTCTTC
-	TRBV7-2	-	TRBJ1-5	CASSRGVSNQPQHF	TGTGCCAGCAGCCGGGGGGTGAGCAATCAGCCCCAGCATTTT
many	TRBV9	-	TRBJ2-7	CASSVVANSYEQYF	TGTGCCAGCAGCGTAGTAGCGAACTCCTACGAGCAGTACTTC
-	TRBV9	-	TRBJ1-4	CASSGWPATNEKLFF	TGTGCCAGCAGCGGTTGGCCCGCAACTAATGAAAAACTGTTTTTT
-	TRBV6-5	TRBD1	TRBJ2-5	CASGTGGNIKTQYF	TGTGCCAGCGGGACAGGGGGAAACATCAAGACCCAGTACTTC
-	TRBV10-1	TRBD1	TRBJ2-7	CASRGTGNSEQYF	TGCGCCAGCAGGGGGACAGGGAACTCGGAGCAGTACTTC
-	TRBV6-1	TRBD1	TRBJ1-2	CASSGDRGGYGYTF	TGTGCCAGCAGTGGCGACAGGGGAGGGTATGGCTACACCTTC
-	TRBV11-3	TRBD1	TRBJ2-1	CASSLQGAYNEQFF	TGTGCCAGCAGTCTCCAGGGGGCCTACAATGAGCAGTTCTTC
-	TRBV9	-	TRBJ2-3	CASSIYRDSTDTQYF	TGTGCCAGCAGCATATACAGGGATTCCACAGATACGCAGTATTTT
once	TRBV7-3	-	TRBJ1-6	CASGQGRNSPLHF	TGTGCCAGCGGGCAGGGGCGTAATTCACCCCTCCACTTT
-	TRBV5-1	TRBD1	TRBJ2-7	CASSLAGGQGTPSYEQYF	TGCGCCAGCAGCTTGGCCGGGGGACAGGGGACACCTTCCTACGAGCAGTACTTC
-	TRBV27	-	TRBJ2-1	CASSYAQGTYNEQFF	TGTGCCAGCAGTTACGCCCAGGGAACCTACAATGAGCAGTTCTTC
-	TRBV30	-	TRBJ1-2	CAWQLSGDGYTF	TGTGCCTGGCAACTTTCAGGGGATGGCTACACCTTC
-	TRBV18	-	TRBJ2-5	CASSPMGPTGAQYF	TGTGCCAGCTCACCCATGGGTCCCACGGGGGCCCAGTACTTC
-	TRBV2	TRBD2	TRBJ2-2	CASSESGVNTGELFF	TGTGCCAGCAGTGAAAGCGGGGTGAACACCGGGGAGCTGTTTTTT
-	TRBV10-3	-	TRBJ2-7	CAISESRVPYEQYF	TGTGCCATCAGTGAGTCGAGGGTCCCCTACGAGCAGTACTTC
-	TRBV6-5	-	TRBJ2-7	CASSTRGAVSYEQYF	TGTGCCAGCAGTACCCGGGGAGCCGTCTCCTACGAGCAGTACTTC
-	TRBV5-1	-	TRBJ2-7	CASSPGLKAYEQYF	TGCGCCAGCAGCCCAGGACTGAAGGCGTACGAGCAGTACTTC
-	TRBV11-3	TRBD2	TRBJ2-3	CASSLGGLSGGDTQYF	TGTGCCAGCAGCTTAGGAGGCCTTTCGGGGGGAGATACGCAGTATTTT
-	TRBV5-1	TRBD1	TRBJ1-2	CASSSEDGTGLGYTF	TGCGCCAGCAGCTCAGAAGACGGGACAGGCCTCGGCTACACCTTC
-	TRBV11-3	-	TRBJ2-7	CASSLDRTREQYF	TGTGCCAGCAGCTTAGATCGAACTCGCGAGCAGTACTTC
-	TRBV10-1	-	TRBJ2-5	CASSAARQETQYF	TGCGCCAGCAGTGCGGCTAGGCAAGAGACCCAGTACTTC
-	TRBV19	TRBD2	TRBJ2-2	CASSLAGGNTGELFF	TGTGCCAGTAGCCTAGCGGGAGGGAACACCGGGGAGCTGTTTTTT
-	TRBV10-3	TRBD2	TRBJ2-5	CAISESRLAVHAGETQYF	TGTGCCATCAGTGAGTCGCGGCTAGCGGTCCATGCGGGAGAGACCCAGTACTTC
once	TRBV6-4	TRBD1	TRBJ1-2	CASSGKTGSVRGYTF	TGTGCCAGCAGTGGTAAGACAGGGTCGGTGCGCGGCTACACCTTC
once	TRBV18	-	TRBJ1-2	CASSLDSPPAVGYTF	TGTGCCAGCTCACTCGACAGCCCGCCTGCGGTGGGCTACACCTTC
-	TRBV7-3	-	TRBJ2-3	CANSPGAGTQYF	TGTGCCAACAGCCCTGGGGCGGGAACGCAGTATTTT
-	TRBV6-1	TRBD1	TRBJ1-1	CASSEGIPGQAEAFF	TGTGCCAGCAGTGAAGGCATCCCGGGACAGGCTGAAGCTTTCTTT
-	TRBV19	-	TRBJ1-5	CASQTIGQNSNQPQHF	TGTGCCAGCCAGACAATTGGACAGAATAGCAATCAGCCCCAGCATTTT
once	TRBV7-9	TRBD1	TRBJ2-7	CASSHRGEVTYEQYF	TGTGCCAGCAGCCACAGGGGAGAAGTAACCTACGAGCAGTACTTC
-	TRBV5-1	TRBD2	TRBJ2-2	CASSFRSGGNTGELFF	TGCGCCAGCAGCTTCCGGAGCGGGGGAAACACCGGGGAGCTGTTTTTT
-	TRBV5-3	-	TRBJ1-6	CARSLRRARGGSPLHF	TGTGCCAGAAGCTTGAGGCGGGCCCGGGGGGGTTCACCCCTCCACTTT
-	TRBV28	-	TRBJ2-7	CASEGTYEQYF	TGTGCCAGCGAGGGCACCTACGAGCAGTACTTC
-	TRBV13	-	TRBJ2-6	CASSSWRSGANVLTF	TGTGCCAGCAGCTCCTGGAGATCTGGGGCCAACGTCCTGACTTTC
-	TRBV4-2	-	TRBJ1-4	CASSQERREEKLFF	TGTGCCAGCAGCCAAGAAAGAAGGGAGGAAAAACTGTTTTTT
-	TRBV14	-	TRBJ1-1	CASSQDLRQGNGAFF	TGTGCCAGCAGCCAAGATCTTAGGCAGGGGAATGGGGCTTTCTTT
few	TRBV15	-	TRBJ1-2	CATSRDAGGYTF	TGTGCCACCAGCAGAGATGCCGGGGGCTACACCTTC
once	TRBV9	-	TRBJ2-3	CASSVGAGSTDTQYF	TGTGCCAGCAGCGTAGGGGCAGGGTCCACAGATACGCAGTATTTT
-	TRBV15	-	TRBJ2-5	CATSRPTDSGETQYF	TGTGCCACCAGCAGACCAACCGACAGCGGGGAGACCCAGTACTTC
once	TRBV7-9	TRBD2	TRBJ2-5	CASSRLAGGGETQYF	TGTGCCAGCAGCCGACTAGCGGGGGGTGGGGAGACCCAGTACTTC
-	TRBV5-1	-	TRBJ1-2	CASSLSAGKYNYGYTF	TGCGCCAGCAGCTTGTCGGCAGGGAAGTATAACTATGGCTACACCTTC
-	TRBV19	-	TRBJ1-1	CASKRQYTEAFF	TGTGCCAGCAAAAGACAGTACACTGAAGCTTTCTTT
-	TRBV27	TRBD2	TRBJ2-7	CASSIQPGLAGVAYEQYF	TGTGCCAGCAGTATCCAACCGGGACTAGCGGGAGTTGCCTACGAGCAGTACTTC
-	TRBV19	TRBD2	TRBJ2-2	CASSTLTSGGNTGELFF	TGTGCCAGTAGTACCCTAACTAGCGGGGGAAACACCGGGGAGCTGTTTTTT
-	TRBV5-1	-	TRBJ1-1	CASSLSGSGTEAFF	TGCGCCAGCAGCCTGTCAGGGTCGGGCACTGAAGCTTTCTTT
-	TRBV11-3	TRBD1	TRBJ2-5	CASSPTTTGEETQYF	TGTGCCAGCAGCCCAACAACGACAGGGGAAGAGACCCAGTACTTC
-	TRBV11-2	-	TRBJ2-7	CASSLVTDAYEQYF	TGTGCCAGCAGCTTAGTAACAGACGCCTACGAGCAGTACTTC